This T cell receptor (beta chain) was observed in a study of blood T cell repertoires in COVID-19. Study information: COVID-19 samples from acute and convalescent phases originated in the United States, Italy and Spain.

This table comes from immunoSEQ multiplex PCR, and its TCRdb copy is limited to in-frame clones, with some not included. Among 130,000 to 150,000 clones listed, approximately 80% were seen once. CDR3 size: 13 residues. CDR1 is MDHEN and CDR2 is SYDVKM in the germline V gene. V shed 7 bases and J shed 1 base, with 10 bases lying between them. This sequence originates from a man over 45 who had recovered from COVID-19. The chain employs TRBV28 and TRBJ1-1, with D tentatively TRBD1 (6 bases). Source material: PBMCs or T cells enriched from blood (not recorded which). The CDR3 DNA follows: TGTGCCAGCAATTCAGGGGCGAACACTGAAGCTTTCTTT. Its protein product is CASNSGANTEAFF.